These 8 T cell receptor beta chains share one sample of origin, sequenced in a study of CD8 T cells in ankylosing spondylitis. Overall study results and limits: Seemingly distinctive of ankylosing spondylitis blood was a TCR beta motif formed by eight highly homologous variants.

Their antigens are not known. TCRdb re-derived calls from the 5' RACE reads in MiXCR, one entry per CDR3 protein. The sample shows about 210,000 distinct CDR3 sequences, more than 5.5% of them seen only once. The specimen sequenced was blood, either unsorted or a sorted T cell fraction (not recorded which). The origin of the receptors is a male donor with ankylosing spondylitis.

This clonotype came up many times. The chain has TRBV11-1 and TRBJ2-5; 9 nucleotides match TRBD2. The CDR3 loop spans 18 amino acids. Germline CDR1 reads SGHAT; CDR2 reads FQDESV (reference sequence). Germline trimming cut 5 bases from V and 0 bases from J; bases unmatched to any gene: 13. In nucleotides, the CDR3 is TGTGCCAGCAGCCATCCGGCTAGCGGGACCCGGTACCAAGAGACCCAGTACTTC. Amino acids: CASSHPASGTRYQETQYF.

This clonotype has a count of ten or more. The chain couples TRBV10-3 to TRBJ2-7, with 8 bases that match TRBD1. Germline CDR1 is ENHRY and CDR2 is SYGVKD. Losses at the gene ends were 6 bases for V and 0 bases for J; bases not matched to a gene: 13. The CDR3 extends over 17 amino acids. The CDR3 coding sequence is TGTGCCATCAGCCCGATCGGACAGGGCGAGATCTCCTACGAGCAGTACTTC. Its translation: CAISPIGQGEISYEQYF.

This chain joins TRBV28 and TRBJ2-7, with D perhaps TRBD1 (5 bases). The CDR3 is 15 amino acids. V was cut by 5 bases and J by 2 bases, with 16 bases left in between. CDR1 and CDR2 from the germline V gene are MDHEN and SYDVKM. The CDR3 sequence is CASSASGLSTYEQYF. The CDR3 coding sequence is TGTGCCAGCAGTGCCTCAGGGCTATCTACCTACGAGCAGTACTTC.

This clonotype occurred a few times. The chain links TRBV7-2 to TRBJ2-7; 7 nucleotides match TRBD2. The length of the CDR3 is 16 residues. With V trimmed by 3 bases and J by 2 bases, 10 bases remained unmatched. Germline lookup yields CDR1 SGHTA and CDR2 FQGNSA. The DNA for the CDR3 is TGTGCCAGCAGCTTCCAACCGGGAGGTAGTCCCTACGAGCAGTACTTC. It translates to CASSFQPGGSPYEQYF.

Points on this clonotype: A much larger clone sits a single nucleotide away, making a read error possible. The chain has TRBV12-3 or TRBV12-4 and TRBJ2-3; D unresolved. This CDR3 is 10 amino acids long. V was shortened by 7 bases and J by 11 bases, with 10 bases between the two germline ends. The DNA for the CDR3 is TGTGCCAGCAAAGGAGAGAGGCAGTATTTT. It is translated as CASKGERQYF.

V is TRBV27 and J is TRBJ2-7, with 8 bases that match TRBD1. Germline CDR1 MNHEY, CDR2 SMNVEV (reference sequence). The CDR3 totals 14 residues. The V gene end was trimmed by 5 bases and the J gene end by 2 bases; junction bases not matched to a gene: 5. The CDR3 nucleotides read TGTGCCAGCAGTAACAGGGGGAAGGCCTACGAGCAGTACTTC. Translating gives CASSNRGKAYEQYF.

This clonotype was detected a few times. This chain links TRBV11-2 with TRBJ1-2, with TRBD1 matching over 9 bases. This CDR3 is built from 19 residues. Germline CDR1 reads SGHAT; CDR2 reads FQNNGV. J was trimmed by 3 bases and V by 0 bases; bases with no gene match: 14. Here the CDR3 reads CASSLDRDRVEGLDYGYTF. CDR3 sequence (DNA): TGTGCCAGCAGCTTAGACAGGGACAGGGTAGAAGGCCTTGACTATGGCTACACCTTC. Full variable domain (outside the CDR3, taken from reference TRBV11-2 and TRBJ1-2): EAGVAQSPRYKIIEKRQSVAFWCNPISGHATLYWYQQILGQGPKLLIQFQNNGVVDDSQLPKDRFSAERLKGVDSTLKIQPAKLEDSAVYLCASSLDRDRVEGLDYGYTFGSGTRLTVV.

The table lists this clonotype with a few counts. This chain joins TRBV7-9 and TRBJ1-5; TRBD1 matches at 7 bases. This CDR3 region has 15 residues. Losses at the gene ends were 4 bases for V and 2 bases for J; bases not matched to a gene: 5. Germline V CDR1 and CDR2: SEHNR, FQNEAQ (reference sequence). The CDR3 nucleotides are TGTGCCAGCAGCTCACAGGGGAGCGGCAATCAGCCCCAGCATTTT. This encodes CASSSQGSGNQPQHF. Drawing the rest from reference TRBV7-9 and TRBJ1-5, the complete variable domain is DTGVSQNPRHKITKRGQNVTFRCDPISEHNRLYWYRQTLGQGPEFLTYFQNEAQLEKSRLLSDRFSAERPKGSFSTLEIQRTEQGDSAMYLCASSSQGSGNQPQHFGDGTRLSIL.